The entry that follows covers one TCR beta chain sequence. The data originate from a study of T cell responses to AZD1222 COVID-19 vaccine. TCRdb's table, derived via immunoSEQ multiplex PCR, lists solely in-frame clones and lacks some. The table records about 150,000 clones, about 88% of them present only once. The sequence was obtained from an adult in good health. Specimen: peripheral blood, collected on day 0 of AZD1222 vaccination.

CDR3 in DNA: TGTGCCAGCGGACAGACGTATGGCTACACCTTC. It translates to CASGQTYGYTF. This chain uses TRBV2 with TRBJ1-2; TRBD1 might be the D (6 bases). CDR3 length equals 11 residues. The germline CDR1 and CDR2 sequences are SNHLY and FYNNEI. Trimming left V 8 bases short and J 5 bases short, with 9 bases between.